This T cell receptor beta chain derives from a study of blood T cell repertoires in COVID-19. Study information: Sample material is recorded as cDNA or gDNA derived from T cells, B-cell-depleted T cells, or PBMCs.

Generated by immunoSEQ multiplex PCR, the TCRdb table keeps only in-frame clones and is missing some. The sample holds under 150,000 clones, 85% seen once. V lost 0 bases and J lost 9; bases outside the gene matches: 8. The CDR3 consists of 17 residues. The V gene's germline CDR1 is LGHDT and CDR2 YNNKEL (reference sequence). Specimen: peripheral blood. J is TRBJ2-1 and V is TRBV3-1 (or the pseudogene TRBV3-2); TRBD2 matches at 13 bases. The sequence was obtained from a human donor in a cohort sampled during active COVID-19. The chain's CDR3 is CASSQERGLAGSGEQFF. In nucleotides, the CDR3 is TGTGCCAGCAGCCAAGAGAGGGGACTAGCGGGAAGTGGTGAGCAGTTCTTC.